What follows is one T cell receptor (beta chain) and its context. The CDR3 sequence is 13 residues long. The trim removed 7 bases at V and 6 bases at J, leaving 8 bases unmatched. Looked up from germline, CDR1 is MNHNS and CDR2 is SASEGT. The record originates from a study of long-term antiretroviral therapy in people with HIV. Sequencing used immunoSEQ v3.0 at survey level. The protocol was immunoSEQ multiplex PCR, while the TCRdb copy is restricted to in-frame clones and leaves out a portion. This table holds some 18,000 clones, 80% to 90% found once. Specimen: unsorted PBMCs, collected 0.6 years after starting antiretroviral therapy. The source is a woman between 18 and 29 years old with HIV. The V and J genes are TRBV6-1 and TRBJ1-1, with 7 nucleotides matching TRBD1. The CDR3 coding sequence is TGTGCCAGCATCGACAGGGAATCTTCTGAAGCTTTCTTT. Protein: CASIDRESSEAFF.